This T cell receptor (beta chain) was identified in a study of graft-versus-host responses after intestinal transplantation. Libraries were prepared by immunoSEQ multiplex PCR; TCRdb keeps only in-frame clonotypes and omits some of them. The sample includes about 88,000 clones, approximately 94% of them seen just once. CDR1 is MGHDK, CDR2 SYGVNS, per germline. This CDR3 has 12 residues. V lost 7 bases and J 6 bases, leaving 12 bases between the germline ends. About this clone: What it binds is not known.

The sequencing here drew on unstimulated CD4+ T cells sorted from spleen or lymph node cells, taken before transplant. This receptor was obtained from a human donor who was the organ donor for an intestinal transplant. The chain has TRBV25-1 and TRBJ1-1; D gene uncertain. The CDR3 is CASTEYGSEAFF. In nucleotides, the CDR3 is TGTGCCAGCACCGAATATGGGTCTGAAGCTTTCTTT.